A single sample gave rise to the 32 T cell receptor beta chains below, sequenced in a study of blood T cell repertoires in COVID-19. Produced via immunoSEQ multiplex PCR; TCRdb's table is partial and in-frame only. The sample shows around 290,000 clones, about 89% of them seen only once. The sample was PBMCs or T cells enriched from blood (not recorded which). All receptors derive from a woman in her 40s who had recovered from COVID-19.

The chain uses TRBV7-8 and TRBJ1-1; no firm D call. The V gene lost 2 bases and the J gene lost 0 bases, with 13 bases spanning the gap. CDR1 and CDR2 (germline): SGHVS, FQNEAQ. The CDR3 consists of 16 residues. The CDR3 DNA sequence: TGTGCCAGCAGCTTATCATCCAAACAGATGAACACTGAAGCTTTCTTT. It yields the protein CASSLSSKQMNTEAFF.

This chain uses TRBV29-1 with TRBJ1-3; D remains unclear. CDR3 length: 15 residues. V dropped 1 base and J dropped 4 bases, with 14 bases sitting between them. The germline gives CDR1 SQVTM, CDR2 ANQGSEA. The CDR3 here is CSVEGTADYGNTIYF. Written as DNA, the CDR3 is TGCAGCGTTGAAGGAACAGCGGATTACGGAAACACCATATATTTT.

V and J are TRBV4-2 and TRBJ2-1; 11 positions match TRBD1. CDR3 length: 14 amino acids. Looked up from germline, CDR1 is LGHNA and CDR2 is YNFKEQ. V trimming: 5 bases; J trimming: 8 bases; junction bases outside the gene matches: 5. CDR3 sequence reads: CASSKGQGDYEQFF. DNA for the CDR3: TGTGCCAGCAGCAAGGGACAGGGGGACTATGAGCAGTTCTTC.

This rearrangement joins TRBV21-1 to TRBJ2-1; the table's D call, TRBD2, has no DNA check behind it. TRBV21-1 is an annotated pseudogene. This CDR3 has 19 amino acids. CDR3 nucleotides: TGTGCCAGCACAACTCCGGGACTAGCGGAATGTAACTCCTACAATGAGCAGTTCTTC. Translating gives CASTTPGLAECNSYNEQFF.

The DNA for the CDR3 is TGTGCCAGCAGCTTCACTCAGACGGGGGGGACGAACACTGAAGCTTTCTTT. It is translated as CASSFTQTGGTNTEAFF. This chain connects TRBV7-9 to TRBJ1-1; weak D call: TRBD1 (5 bases). The CDR3 totals 17 residues. V was clipped by 3 bases and J by 1 base, with 18 bases between them. Germline CDR1 reads SEHNR; CDR2 reads FQNEAQ (reference sequence).

The rearrangement uses TRBV18 and TRBJ1-6; 11 nucleotides match TRBD1. V lost 6 bases and J lost 7; bases outside the gene matches: 11. The germline V gene encodes CDR1 KGHSH and CDR2 LQKENI. This CDR3 region has 17 residues. This CDR3 reads CASSRNGQGADNSPLHF. The CDR3 coding sequence is TGTGCCAGCTCGCGAAATGGACAGGGGGCGGACAATTCACCCCTCCACTTT.

This sequence joins TRBV7-9 and TRBJ1-2; TRBD1 matches at 9 bases. Germline lookup yields CDR1 SEHNR and CDR2 FQNEAQ (reference sequence). CDR3 length: 14 residues. The ends lost 1 base at V and 8 bases at J; junction bases unmatched: 5. The CDR3 DNA is TGTGCCAGCAGCTTAGGAGGGGACAGGGAAGGCTACACCTTC. It encodes CASSLGGDREGYTF.

The chain links TRBV5-1 to TRBJ1-2; D might be TRBD1 (5 bases). From germline, CDR1 is SGHRS and CDR2 YFSETQ. The V and J ends lost 1 base and 1 base respectively, with 11 bases between them. The CDR3 contains 15 residues. The CDR3 region has the DNA TGCGCCAGCAGCTTGTGGCAGGGTGGTAACTATGGCTACACCTTC. Its translation is CASSLWQGGNYGYTF.

The chain uses TRBV19 and TRBJ1-3; possible D gene TRBD1, 5 bases. The CDR3 has 17 residues. V was cut by 3 bases and J by 2 bases, with 17 bases left in between. Germline CDR1 is LNHDA and CDR2 is SQIVND (reference sequence). CDR3 coding DNA: TGTGCCAGTAGTATGGCGGCAGGGCCTTTGACTGGAAACACCATATATTTT. It specifies CASSMAAGPLTGNTIYF.

Comment on this clone: At the DNA level, this CDR3 is encoded by other sequences in the same sample as well. The genes are TRBV6-2 or TRBV6-3 and TRBJ2-7; TRBD2 might be the D (5 bases). The ends were cut back, 3 bases at V and 0 bases at J, with 9 bases in the middle. CDR3 size: 14 residues. Germline CDR1 MNHEY, CDR2 SVGEGT. The CDR3 DNA reads TGTGCCAGCAGTTATAGTAGCGTCTCCTACGAGCAGTACTTC. Its protein is CASSYSSVSYEQYF.

CDR3 loop: CASSPLLNRFTNQPQHF. CDR3 coding DNA: TGTGCCAGCAGCCCCCTCTTGAACAGGTTCACCAATCAGCCCCAGCATTTT. The gene calls are TRBV21-1 and TRBJ1-5; TRBD1 is the table's D call and was not checked against the DNA. TRBV21-1 is tagged as a pseudogene. The CDR3 consists of 17 residues.

This sequence joins TRBV21-1 and TRBJ1-2; TRBD1 reflects the table's D call only, with no check against the DNA. TRBV21-1 has pseudogene status. This CDR3 has 15 amino acids. The CDR3 region is CASSTRQGINYGYTF. CDR3 nucleotide sequence: TGTGCCAGCAGCACTCGACAGGGAATTAACTATGGCTACACCTTC.

The rearrangement joins TRBV7-2 to TRBJ2-3, with 11 bases identical to TRBD2. This CDR3 region has 19 residues. Germline V gives CDR1 SGHTA, CDR2 FQGNSA. After removal of 0 bases from V and 0 bases from J, the junction contained 8 bases not matched to a gene. The chain's CDR3 is CASSLARFGLAGSTDTQYF. The DNA of the CDR3 is TGTGCCAGCAGCTTAGCGAGGTTCGGACTAGCGGGTAGCACAGATACGCAGTATTTT.

This chain joins TRBV3-1 (or the pseudogene TRBV3-2) and TRBJ2-1; the D is unclear. Germline V gene data show CDR1 as LGHDT and CDR2 as YNNKEL (reference sequence). Trimming took 0 bases from V and 12 from J, leaving 9 bases between them. The CDR3 runs 12 residues. The CDR3 reads CASSQDEVRQFF. The CDR3 nucleotides read TGTGCCAGCAGCCAAGACGAGGTGAGGCAGTTCTTC.

V and J are TRBV3-1 (or the pseudogene TRBV3-2) and TRBJ1-4; the D is unclear. The CDR3 contains 18 residues. V shed 0 bases and J shed 1 base, with 15 bases lying between them. The germline V gene has CDR1 LGHDT and CDR2 YNNKEL (reference sequence). The CDR3 nucleotides are TGTGCCAGCAGCCAAGATGGGTGGAGGAGGGTAACTAATGAAAAACTGTTTTTT. Translated: CASSQDGWRRVTNEKLFF.

This clone was seen once. The chain has TRBV18 and TRBJ2-1, with 9 bases lining up with TRBD2. From germline, CDR1 is KGHSH and CDR2 LQKENI. The CDR3 is 14 amino acids. The trim removed 3 bases at V and 6 bases at J, leaving 3 bases unmatched. The CDR3 region has the DNA TGTGCCAGCTCACCGCTAGCGGGGAGCAATGAGCAGTTCTTC. It is translated as CASSPLAGSNEQFF. Supplemented by reference TRBV18 and TRBJ2-1, the full variable domain reads NAGVMQNPRHLVRRRGQEARLRCSPMKGHSHVYWYRQLPEEGLKFMVYLQKENIIDESGMPKERFSAEFPKEGPSILRIQQVVRGDSAAYFCASSPLAGSNEQFFGPGTRLTVL.

The rearrangement links TRBV3-1 (or the pseudogene TRBV3-2) to TRBJ1-3; no definite D call. V lost 4 bases, J lost 8 bases, and 6 bases lay in between. The germline gives CDR1 LGHDT, CDR2 YNNKEL (reference sequence). The CDR3 loop spans 11 amino acids. CDR3 DNA: TGTGCCAGCAGCCGTTTATACACCATATATTTT. It is translated as CASSRLYTIYF.

The gene calls are TRBV18 and TRBJ2-4, with 8 bases that match TRBD1. The germline CDR1 and CDR2 sequences are KGHSH and LQKENI. CDR3 size: 13 residues. J was trimmed by 7 bases and V by 6 bases; bases with no gene match: 5. The CDR3 DNA is TGTGCCAGCTCCGGTCAGGGGGCCAACATTCAGTACTTC. Encoded protein: CASSGQGANIQYF.

The chain joins TRBV18 to TRBJ1-3; D is perhaps TRBD1 (5 bases). CDR3 length: 16 amino acids. V shed 3 bases and J shed 0 bases, with 12 bases lying between them. CDR1 is KGHSH, CDR2 LQKENI, per germline. The CDR3 nucleotides read TGTGCCAGCTCACCGCAGGGAGGCGACTCTGGAAACACCATATATTTT. This gives the protein CASSPQGGDSGNTIYF.

The CDR3 nucleotides are TGTGCCACCAGCAGACCTCCCGGGACAGGGAGCTACACCATATATTTT. Its protein is CATSRPPGTGSYTIYF. This chain joins TRBV15 and TRBJ1-3; 9 bases map to TRBD1. Germline lookup yields CDR1 LNHNV and CDR2 YYDKDF (reference sequence). The CDR3 runs 16 residues. After removal of 2 bases from V and 8 bases from J, the junction contained 10 bases not matched to a gene.

This clone was observed a single time. The chain links TRBV5-1 to TRBJ2-3; 9 nucleotides match TRBD1. Germline V gene sequence: CDR1 SGHRS, CDR2 YFSETQ. The CDR3 consists of 14 residues. V gave up 7 bases and J gave up 3 bases; unmatched junction bases: 6. DNA for the CDR3: TGCGCCAGCTACCGGGACAGGGCAACAGATACGCAGTATTTT. This gives the protein CASYRDRATDTQYF.

The chain links TRBV5-1 to TRBJ2-1, with 10 bases lining up with TRBD2. Germline lookup yields CDR1 SGHRS and CDR2 YFSETQ. The CDR3 is 13 residues long. Trimming at V came to 7 bases and at J to 7 bases, leaving 5 bases not matched to a gene. This CDR3 is CASASGSGNEQFF. The CDR3, as DNA: TGCGCCAGCGCTAGCGGGAGCGGGAATGAGCAGTTCTTC. Complete variable domain (other parts from reference TRBV5-1 and TRBJ2-1): KAGVTQTPRYLIKTRGQQVTLSCSPISGHRSVSWYQQTPGQGLQFLFEYFSETQRNKGNFPGRFSGRQFSNSRSEMNVSTLELGDSALYLCASASGSGNEQFFGPGTRLTVL.

The rearrangement links TRBV3-1 (or the pseudogene TRBV3-2) to TRBJ2-3; maybe TRBD1 (6 bases). Trimming removed 4 bases at V and 8 bases at J, with 13 bases between. The germline V gene has CDR1 LGHDT and CDR2 YNNKEL (reference sequence). This CDR3 is built from 13 residues. The chain's CDR3 is CASSPHRDGTQYF. The CDR3 DNA is TGTGCCAGCAGCCCACACAGGGACGGTACGCAGTATTTT.

In this sample, this clone turned up a few times. This CDR3 is CASRDGTMAGELFF. The CDR3 bases are TGTGCCAGCAGGGATGGGACTATGGCCGGGGAGCTGTTTTTT. The chain recombines TRBV2 with TRBJ2-2, with 7 bases fitting TRBD2. The CDR3 extends over 14 amino acids. V was clipped by 6 bases and J by 6 bases; unmatched bases: 7. Germline V gene lookup returns CDR1 SNHLY and CDR2 FYNNEI. Together with reference TRBV2 and TRBJ2-2, the CDR3 gives the full variable domain: EPEVTQTPSHQVTQMGQEVILRCVPISNHLYFYWYRQILGQKVEFLVSFYNNEISEKSEIFDDQFSVERPDGSNFTLKIRSTKLEDSAMYFCASRDGTMAGELFFGEGSRLTVL.

CDR3 in amino acids: CASSPNRVAKNIQYF. The CDR3, as DNA: TGTGCCAGCAGTCCAAACAGGGTTGCGAAAAACATTCAGTACTTC. The chain carries TRBV27 and TRBJ2-4; perhaps TRBD1 as D (6 bases). This CDR3 is built from 15 residues. CDR1 and CDR2 (germline): MNHEY, SMNVEV (reference sequence). Trimming removed 5 bases at V and 4 bases at J, with 15 bases between.

The sample holds one count of this clone. The chain combines TRBV18 with TRBJ1-5; tentatively, D is TRBD1 (6 bases). The CDR3 covers 13 residues. CDR1 is KGHSH, CDR2 LQKENI, per germline. V shed 3 bases and J shed 11 bases, with 14 bases lying between them. The CDR3 DNA is TGTGCCAGCTCACCGGACAATGGACAGTCCCAGCATTTT. Its protein product is CASSPDNGQSQHF.

This clone was observed a single time. The chain has TRBV3-1 (or the pseudogene TRBV3-2) and TRBJ2-5; D ambiguous. In germline, CDR1 is LGHDT, CDR2 YNNKEL (reference sequence). V shed 2 bases and J shed 1 base, with 5 bases lying between them. The CDR3 extends over 13 amino acids. The DNA of the CDR3 is TGTGCCAGCAGCCAAATGAGCCAAGAGACCCAGTACTTC. Encoded protein: CASSQMSQETQYF.

The genes are TRBV18 and TRBJ2-7; TRBD1 might be the D (6 bases). Trimming took 0 bases from V and 0 from J, leaving 15 bases between them. This CDR3 region has 17 residues. CDR1 is KGHSH and CDR2 is LQKENI in the germline V gene. Written as DNA, the CDR3 is TGTGCCAGCTCACCACCGGACAGAGCCCTAGTCTCCTACGAGCAGTACTTC. Amino acids: CASSPPDRALVSYEQYF.

The chain joins TRBV30 to TRBJ1-1; TRBD1 aligns across 7 bases. CDR1 GTSNPN and CDR2 SVGIG come from the germline V gene (reference sequence). The CDR3 has 15 residues. The junction had 10 bases not matched to a gene; V was cut back by 4 bases and J by 2 bases. CDR3 DNA: TGTGCCTGGATCCTGGGACAGACAGTTAACACTGAAGCTTTCTTT. Translation: CAWILGQTVNTEAFF.

A word on this clone: The junction departs from germline at one end; a sequencing error may be responsible. V and J are TRBV15 and TRBJ1-2, with TRBD1 matching 7 bases. Germline V gene data show CDR1 as LNHNV and CDR2 as YYDKDF (reference sequence). The CDR3 is 15 residues long. CDR3 sequence reads: CATSGDRTGVFGYTF. The CDR3 region has the DNA TGTGCCACCAGCGGAGACCGGACAGGTGTCTTCGGCTACACCTTC.

This clone was counted a single time. The gene calls are TRBV27 and TRBJ1-5; TRBD1 matches 11 bases. Germline CDR1 and CDR2: MNHEY and SMNVEV (reference sequence). J lost 5 bases, V lost 6 bases, and 6 bases had no gene match. This CDR3 region has 15 residues. CDR3 sequence (DNA): TGTGCCAGCAGCTTGGGGACAGGGGGTCATCAGCCCCAGCATTTT. It is translated as CASSLGTGGHQPQHF.

CDR3 sequence: CASSNQGKGLSTGELFF. The CDR3 region has the DNA TGTGCCAGTAGTAACCAGGGGAAGGGGTTAAGCACCGGGGAGCTGTTTTTT. The chain employs TRBV19 and TRBJ2-2; D is perhaps TRBD1 (6 bases). Germline V gene lookup returns CDR1 LNHDA and CDR2 SQIVND (reference sequence). Deletions cut 4 bases from V and 4 bases from J, with 19 bases between. CDR3 length: 17 residues.